The source of this TCR beta chain is a study of T cells in Graves' hyperthyroidism and ophthalmopathy. The V and J ends lost 4 bases and 0 bases respectively, with 17 bases between them. This CDR3 has 17 residues. CDR1 and CDR2 from the germline V gene are SGHTS and YDEGEE. This clonotype was picked up a small number of times. The source material, RNA transcripts, was used to amplify TCR beta CDR3 regions. The HTBI primer set served for first-round RT-PCR of the TCR CDR3. TCRdb reprocessed the multiplex PCR reads with MiXCR, giving one entry per CDR3 protein. This table has roughly 160,000 distinct CDR3 sequences, roughly 10% appearing once.

Sequenced: blood. The genes are TRBV5-8 and TRBJ2-1; TRBD1 might be the D (5 bases). This TCR was recovered from a woman younger than 30 with Graves' hyperthyroidism that later progressed to Graves' ophthalmopathy. The CDR3 nucleotides read TGTGCCAGCAGCCCAGGGTACCACTCGAGCTCCTACAATGAGCAGTTCTTC. It codes for CASSPGYHSSSYNEQFF. The full variable domain, rest sourced from reference TRBV5-8 and TRBJ2-1, is EAGVTQSPTHLIKTRGQQATLRCSPISGHTSVYWYQQALGLGLQFLLWYDEGEERNRGNFPPRFSGRQFPNYSSELNVNALELEDSALYLCASSPGYHSSSYNEQFFGPGTRLTVL.